Each of the 15 T cell receptor beta chains below was sequenced from the same sample in a study of cytomegalovirus exposure and HLA in healthy donors. The repertoire was sequenced with immunoSEQ multiplex PCR; TCRdb's copy has only in-frame clones and lacks some. Among 150,000 to 200,000 clones listed, around 88% were seen once. The sequencing input was PBMCs. Receptors originate from a young woman in good health and CMV-seronegative.

This clone was observed a handful of times. The chain recombines TRBV5-5 with TRBJ2-7, with 9 bases matching TRBD1. Germline CDR1 and CDR2: SGHKS and YYEKEE (reference sequence). V was pared by 4 bases and J by 2 bases, with 4 bases of the junction left unmatched. The CDR3 has 14 amino acids. The CDR3: CASSLGQGAYEQYF. The CDR3 DNA sequence: TGTGCCAGCAGCCTGGGACAGGGTGCCTACGAGCAGTACTTC.

The CDR3 region has the DNA TGTGCCAGCAGTTACACCGGGACAGGGCTGGGTAGGGGATCTTTCTTT. This encodes CASSYTGTGLGRGSFF. The chain carries TRBV27 and TRBJ1-1, with 9 bases matching TRBD1. Germline-derived CDR1 and CDR2 are MNHEY and SMNVEV (reference sequence). The V gene end was trimmed by 4 bases and the J gene end by 12 bases; junction bases not matched to a gene: 18. The CDR3 runs to 16 residues.

This clone was found once. V is TRBV11-2 and J is TRBJ1-1, with D hard to call. Trimming took off 1 base at V and 9 bases at J, with 12 bases between the two ends. Per the germline V gene, CDR1 is SGHAT and CDR2 is FQNNGV. This CDR3 is 13 amino acids long. The CDR3 here is CASSLVAQFQAFF. CDR3 coding DNA: TGTGCCAGCAGCTTAGTAGCCCAGTTTCAAGCTTTCTTT.

This chain links TRBV9 with TRBJ1-3; D is ambiguous. The V and J ends lost 0 bases and 2 bases respectively, with 15 bases between them. Germline-derived CDR1 and CDR2 are SGDLS and YYNGEE. The CDR3 has 17 amino acids. The CDR3 bases are TGTGCCAGCAGCGTAGATGACGTGGGGAGGACTGGAAACACCATATATTTT. This gives the protein CASSVDDVGRTGNTIYF.

There are a few counts of this clone. This chain joins TRBV9 and TRBJ2-7; 11 bases agree with TRBD1. The germline gives CDR1 SGDLS, CDR2 YYNGEE. Trimming cost V 4 bases and J 3 bases; bases outside gene matches: 3. The CDR3 runs to 14 residues. The CDR3 loop reads CASSSGTGGYEQYF. Here the CDR3 DNA reads TGTGCCAGCAGCTCAGGGACAGGGGGCTACGAGCAGTACTTC.

The gene calls are TRBV6-5 and TRBJ1-6; 10 nucleotides align to TRBD1. Germline V lookup: CDR1 MNHEY, CDR2 SVGAGI. CDR3 length: 13 amino acids. J gave up 7 bases and V 11 bases, and 5 bases lay outside the gene matches. The CDR3 sequence is CAARDRGNSPLHF. As DNA, the CDR3 is TGTGCCGCCCGGGACAGGGGAAATTCACCCCTCCACTTT.

The chain has TRBV7-9 and TRBJ1-1; no clear D gene. The V end was cut by 4 bases, the J end by 4 bases, with 13 bases between. This CDR3 is 14 amino acids long. Germline V gene data show CDR1 as SEHNR and CDR2 as FQNEAQ (reference sequence). CDR3 sequence (DNA): TGTGCCAGCAGCTCCTTTCGTGAGGTCACTGAAGCTTTCTTT. This gives the protein CASSSFREVTEAFF.

The chain combines TRBV7-2 with TRBJ2-1, with D maybe TRBD2 (5 bases). CDR3 length: 12 residues. The germline V and J ends were trimmed by 5 bases and 14 bases, with 16 bases remaining between them. Germline CDR1 and CDR2: SGHTA and FQGNSA. This CDR3 reads CASSPLASGEFF. As DNA, the CDR3 is TGTGCCAGCAGCCCCCTCGCGAGCGGAGAGTTCTTC. The full variable domain, completed using reference TRBV7-2 and TRBJ2-1, is GAGVSQSPSNKVTEKGKDVELRCDPISGHTALYWYRQSLGQGLEFLIYFQGNSAPDKSGLPSDRFSAERTGGSVSTLTIQRTQQEDSAVYLCASSPLASGEFFGPGTRLTVL.

The rearrangement joins TRBV4-1 to TRBJ2-3; TRBD2 might be the D (6 bases). The CDR3 is 18 residues long. In germline, CDR1 is MGHRA, CDR2 YSYEKL. Trimming pared 1 base from V and 5 bases from J, leaving 22 bases between. CDR3 in amino acids: CASSQVQVAAAPIDTQYF. CDR3 in DNA: TGCGCCAGCAGCCAAGTGCAGGTAGCGGCGGCCCCAATAGATACGCAGTATTTT.

The gene calls are TRBV5-8 and TRBJ1-4, with TRBD1 identical over 8 bases. V was clipped by 5 bases and J by 8 bases; unmatched bases: 11. The CDR3 consists of 15 residues. Germline values: CDR1 SGHTS, CDR2 YDEGEE. Here the CDR3 reads CASSSPTGGAEKLFF. DNA for the CDR3: TGTGCCAGCAGTTCGCCTACAGGGGGAGCGGAAAAACTGTTTTTT.

This clone was observed a single time. The genes are TRBV4-3 and TRBJ2-2; TRBD1 matches 7 bases. The CDR3 loop spans 18 amino acids. Germline assignment: CDR1 LGHNA and CDR2 YSLEER. After removal of 4 bases from V and 4 bases from J, the junction contained 15 bases not matched to a gene. The CDR3 spells CASSLTYTSPGGTGELFF. For the CDR3, the DNA is TGCGCCAGCAGCCTCACTTATACCTCACCAGGGGGCACCGGGGAGCTGTTTTTT.

The count of this clone is one. Other DNA sequences within the sample encode an identical CDR3. This rearrangement joins TRBV5-1 to TRBJ1-4, with D maybe TRBD1 (6 bases). CDR1 and CDR2 (germline): SGHRS, YFSETQ. V was shortened by 0 bases and J by 5 bases, with 11 bases between the two germline ends. The CDR3 extends over 15 amino acids. The CDR3 reads CASSLVGGANEKLFF. The CDR3 DNA reads TGCGCCAGCAGCTTGGTCGGGGGGGCGAATGAAAAACTGTTTTTT.

The chain is built from TRBV11-2 and TRBJ1-1; tentative D call: TRBD1 (6 bases). The ends were cut back, 7 bases at V and 5 bases at J, with 11 bases in the middle. Germline-derived CDR1 and CDR2 are SGHAT and FQNNGV. This CDR3 is 12 amino acids long. The CDR3 here is CASTGDRTEAFF. The DNA of the CDR3 is TGTGCCAGCACAGGGGACCGGACTGAAGCTTTCTTT.

V is TRBV5-4 and J is TRBJ2-1, with 7 bases fitting TRBD1. The ends lost 5 bases at V and 1 base at J; junction bases unmatched: 9. The germline CDR1 and CDR2 sequences are SGHNT and YYREEE (reference sequence). The CDR3 is made up of 16 amino acids. The CDR3 reads CASSSLTGESYNEQFF. DNA of the CDR3: TGTGCCAGCAGTTCGTTAACAGGGGAGTCCTACAATGAGCAGTTCTTC.

The table lists this clone with a few counts. V is TRBV6-1 and J is TRBJ1-2, with a tentative D call TRBD1 (6 bases). Germline V gene lookup returns CDR1 MNHNS and CDR2 SASEGT. The CDR3 loop spans 14 amino acids. Trimming removed 6 bases at V and 3 bases at J, with 14 bases between. CDR3 coding DNA: TGTGCCAGCAGCTTCCAGGGGTCCTACTATGGCTACACCTTC. Translation gives CASSFQGSYYGYTF.